The present T cell receptor beta chain was sequenced within a study of persistence of HIV-infected CD4 T cells. This was the immunoSEQ version 4 assay in survey mode. The table came from immunoSEQ multiplex PCR; TCRdb's copy has only in-frame clones and leaves some out. Among 30,000 to 45,000 clones listed, approximately 80% were seen once. The stimulus was lysate of CMV-infected fibroblasts, 8.5 to 10 ug/mL. Sorted nonresponding memory CD4+ T cells were CD40L-negative, CD69-negative, CD45RO-high. Stimulated PBMCs had first been depleted of CD8+ T cells. For approximately 17 hours, CD8-depleted PBMCs received anti-CD28/CD49d costimulation, a CD40-blocking antibody and enfuvirtide. This CDR3 has 16 residues. V lost 3 bases to trimming and J lost 6 bases; unmatched junction nucleotides: 9. Germline V gene lookup returns CDR1 WNHNN and CDR2 SYGVQD (reference sequence). A note on this clone: No antigen is known for it.

Overall study results and limits: Degenerate expanded CDR3beta sequences were enriched among CMV- and Gag-responding cells.

The chain carries TRBV10-1 and TRBJ2-1, with TRBD1 identical over 9 bases. The specimen comprised CD4+ T cells sorted from PBMCs after approximately 19-hour stimulation, sampled from a patient who received antiretroviral therapy. The source of this sequence is an adult man with HIV who was CMV-seropositive. The CDR3 DNA reads TGCGCCAGCAGTGACCCCCCGGGACAGGGTGGCAATGAGCAGTTCTTC. Protein sequence: CASSDPPGQGGNEQFF.